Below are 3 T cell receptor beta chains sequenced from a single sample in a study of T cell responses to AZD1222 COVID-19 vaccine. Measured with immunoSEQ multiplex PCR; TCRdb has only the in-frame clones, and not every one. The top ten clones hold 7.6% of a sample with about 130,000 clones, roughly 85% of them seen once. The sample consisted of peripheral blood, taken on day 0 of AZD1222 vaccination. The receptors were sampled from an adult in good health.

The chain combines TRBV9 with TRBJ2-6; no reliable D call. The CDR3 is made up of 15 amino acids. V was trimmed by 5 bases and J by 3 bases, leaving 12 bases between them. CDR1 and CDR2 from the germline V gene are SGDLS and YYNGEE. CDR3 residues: CASSSADGGANVLTF. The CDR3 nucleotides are TGTGCCAGCAGTTCCGCGGACGGTGGGGCCAACGTCCTGACTTTC.

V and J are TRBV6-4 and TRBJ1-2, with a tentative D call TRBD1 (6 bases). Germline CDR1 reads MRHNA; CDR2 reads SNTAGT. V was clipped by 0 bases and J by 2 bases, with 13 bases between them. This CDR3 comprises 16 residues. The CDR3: CASSDSIQGNNYGYTF. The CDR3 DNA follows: TGTGCCAGCAGTGACTCGATACAGGGAAACAACTATGGCTACACCTTC.

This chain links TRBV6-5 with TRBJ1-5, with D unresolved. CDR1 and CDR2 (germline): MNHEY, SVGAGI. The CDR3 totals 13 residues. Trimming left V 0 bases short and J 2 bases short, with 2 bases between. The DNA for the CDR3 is TGTGCCAGCAGTTACTCCCGCAATCAGCCCCAGCATTTT. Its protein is CASSYSRNQPQHF.